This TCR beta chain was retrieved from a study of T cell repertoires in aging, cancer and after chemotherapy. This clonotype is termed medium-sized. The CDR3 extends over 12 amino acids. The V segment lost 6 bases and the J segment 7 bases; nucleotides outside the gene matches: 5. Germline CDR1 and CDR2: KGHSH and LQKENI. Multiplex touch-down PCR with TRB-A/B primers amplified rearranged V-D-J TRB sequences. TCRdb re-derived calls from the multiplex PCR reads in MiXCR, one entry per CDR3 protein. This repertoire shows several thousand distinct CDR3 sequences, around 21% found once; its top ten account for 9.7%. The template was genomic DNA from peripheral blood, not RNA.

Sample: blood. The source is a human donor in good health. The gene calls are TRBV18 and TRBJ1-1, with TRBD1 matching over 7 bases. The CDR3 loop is CASSRRDSEAFF. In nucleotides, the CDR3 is TGTGCCAGCTCCCGTCGGGACAGTGAAGCTTTCTTT.